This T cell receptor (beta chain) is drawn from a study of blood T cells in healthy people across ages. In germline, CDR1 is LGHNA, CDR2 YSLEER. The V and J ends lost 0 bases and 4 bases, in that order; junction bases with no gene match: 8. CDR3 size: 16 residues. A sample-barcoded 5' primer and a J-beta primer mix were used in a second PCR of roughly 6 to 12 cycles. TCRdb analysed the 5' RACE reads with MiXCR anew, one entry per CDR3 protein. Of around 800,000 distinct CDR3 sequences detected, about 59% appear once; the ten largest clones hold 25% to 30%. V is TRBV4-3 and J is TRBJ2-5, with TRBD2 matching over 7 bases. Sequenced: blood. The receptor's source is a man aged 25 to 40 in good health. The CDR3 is CASSQEWLAGLETQYF. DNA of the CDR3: TGCGCCAGCAGCCAAGAATGGTTAGCGGGCTTAGAGACCCAGTACTTC.